These T cell receptor beta chains were read from a single sample in a study of cytomegalovirus exposure and HLA in healthy donors. Clones were read by immunoSEQ multiplex PCR, and TCRdb kept only the in-frame ones, dropping some. The sample yields 170,000 or so clones, roughly 80% seen once. Material for sequencing was PBMCs. These receptors came from a man aged 55 to 70 in good health and CMV-seronegative. Both conserved end residues are part of each CDR3. A D gene is named only where the DNA matches it firmly. Some rows mark clone size as missing; the rest say once, few, many or name a class of expanded clone.

j_call	d_call	v_call	clone_size	cdr3_nt	cdr3_aa
TRBJ1-1	.	TRBV30	.	TGTGCCTGGAGTAGCCAGGATGAAGCTTTCTTT	CAWSSQDEAFF
TRBJ2-1	.	TRBV27	.	TGTGCCAGCAGTTTGGTGCAGGTAATTCTCGATGAGCAGTTCTTC	CASSLVQVILDEQFF
TRBJ1-2	TRBD1	TRBV5-1	.	TGCGCCAGCAGCACCGGACAGGGGGACAACTATGGCTACACCTTC	CASSTGQGDNYGYTF
TRBJ1-2	.	TRBV6-1	.	TGTGCCAGCTCACAGGGCCCCAGCGGCTACACCTTC	CASSQGPSGYTF
TRBJ2-2	.	TRBV5-1	.	TGCGCCAGCAGCTTGGGACAGTACACCGGGGAGCTGTTTTTT	CASSLGQYTGELFF
TRBJ2-1	TRBD2	TRBV2	.	TGTGCCAGCAGGGGAGGGGACTCCCGGTCTGATGAGCAGTTCTTC	CASRGGDSRSDEQFF
TRBJ2-7	TRBD2	TRBV28	few	TGTGCCAGCAGCCAAGCCGGACTAGCGGGAGAAAGCGAGCAGTACTTC	CASSQAGLAGESEQYF
TRBJ2-3	TRBD2	TRBV7-2	.	TGTGCCAGCAGCAAAGGGACTAGCGGAATCAGCACAGATACGCAGTATTTT	CASSKGTSGISTDTQYF
TRBJ1-5	.	TRBV5-5	.	TGTGCCAGCAGCCCGGAGGGAAACAATCAGCCCCAGCATTTT	CASSPEGNNQPQHF
TRBJ2-6	.	TRBV6-5	once	TGTGCCAGCAGTTACTCGGCGGGAACCGGGGCCAACGTCCTGACTTTC	CASSYSAGTGANVLTF
TRBJ2-5	TRBD2	TRBV19	.	TGTGCCAGTAGTATAACGCTAGCGGGGGCAAAAGAGACCCAGTACTTC	CASSITLAGAKETQYF
TRBJ1-1	TRBD1	TRBV28	.	TGTGCCAGCAGTTTCGCAGGGGGCGGCACTGAAGCTTTCTTT	CASSFAGGGTEAFF
TRBJ2-7	TRBD2	TRBV7-9	few	TGTGCCAGCAGGGGAGGGACCGGGTCTGAAGGCGAGCAGTACTTC	CASRGGTGSEGEQYF
TRBJ2-3	.	TRBV6-6	.	TGTGCCAGCGGAACCGGGGGAGAAACTAGCACAGATACGCAGTATTTT	CASGTGGETSTDTQYF
TRBJ1-1	.	TRBV5-1	.	TGCGCCAGCAGCTTGGCCGGGACACGACCGGAAGCTTTCTTT	CASSLAGTRPEAFF
TRBJ2-1	TRBD2	TRBV6-9	.	TGTGCCAGCAGTTACCCGACTAGCGGGTACAATGAGCAGTTCTTC	CASSYPTSGYNEQFF
TRBJ1-2	TRBD1	TRBV28	.	TGTGCCAGCAGTTCCACTATGGGCAGGGGGAGTTTCTATGGCTACACCTTC	CASSSTMGRGSFYGYTF
TRBJ2-3	TRBD2	TRBV7-9	.	TGTGCCAGCAGCCCGGGCGGGGGTGCAGATACGCAGTATTTT	CASSPGGGADTQYF